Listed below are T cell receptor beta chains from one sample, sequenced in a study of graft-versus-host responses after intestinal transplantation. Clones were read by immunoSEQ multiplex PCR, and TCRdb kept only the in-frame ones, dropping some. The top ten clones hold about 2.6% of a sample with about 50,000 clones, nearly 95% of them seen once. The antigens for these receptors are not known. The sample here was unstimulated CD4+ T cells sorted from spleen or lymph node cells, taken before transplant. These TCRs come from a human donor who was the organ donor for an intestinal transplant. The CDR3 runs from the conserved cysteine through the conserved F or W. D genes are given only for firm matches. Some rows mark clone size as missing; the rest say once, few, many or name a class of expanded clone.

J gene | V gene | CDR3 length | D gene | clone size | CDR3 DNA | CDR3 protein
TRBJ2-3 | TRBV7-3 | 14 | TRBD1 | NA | TGTGCCAGCAGCTTACAGGGGGTGGAGGATACGCAGTATTTT | CASSLQGVEDTQYF
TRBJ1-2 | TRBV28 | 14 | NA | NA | TGTGCCAGCAGTTTAGTACAGGCTAACTATGGCTACACCTTC | CASSLVQANYGYTF
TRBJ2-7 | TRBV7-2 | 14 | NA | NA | TGTGCCAGCAGCTTAGGGGCGGACACCTACGAGCAGTACTTC | CASSLGADTYEQYF
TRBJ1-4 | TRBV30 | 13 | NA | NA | TGTGCCTGCCTTCCGGGCCCGCATGAAAAACTGTTTTTT | CACLPGPHEKLFF
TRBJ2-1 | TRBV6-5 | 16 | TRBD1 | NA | TGTGCCAGCAGTTACTCTTTCACAGGGGTCTACAATGAGCAGTTCTTC | CASSYSFTGVYNEQFF
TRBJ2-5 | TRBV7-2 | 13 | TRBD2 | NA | TGTGCCAGCAGCCATACTAGCGGCCCGTCCCAGTACTTC | CASSHTSGPSQYF
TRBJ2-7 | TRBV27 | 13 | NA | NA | TGTGCCAGCAGCCCCGGGACACCATACGAGCAGTACTTC | CASSPGTPYEQYF
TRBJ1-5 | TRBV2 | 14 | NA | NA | TGTGCCAGCAGTGGGAAAGGGGCAACTCAGCCCCAGCATTTT | CASSGKGATQPQHF
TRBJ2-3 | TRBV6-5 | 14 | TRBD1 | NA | TGTGCCAGCAGATCAAGGGGGCTAAGGGATACGCAGTATTTT | CASRSRGLRDTQYF
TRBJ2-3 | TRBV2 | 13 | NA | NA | TGTGCCAGCAGTGTCGAGGTCACAGATACGCAGTATTTT | CASSVEVTDTQYF
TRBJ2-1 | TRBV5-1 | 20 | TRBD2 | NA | TGCGCCAGCAGCTCTGGACTAGCGGGAGCTATTACGAGCTCCTACAATGAGCAGTTCTTC | CASSSGLAGAITSSYNEQFF
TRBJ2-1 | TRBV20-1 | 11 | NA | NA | TGCAGTCTCCCAGGGGCAGCTGAGCAGTTCTTC | CSLPGAAEQFF
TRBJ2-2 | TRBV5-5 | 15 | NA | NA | TGTGCCAGCAGCTACACAGGGTCCGGGGCCGGGGAGCTGTTTTTT | CASSYTGSGAGELFF
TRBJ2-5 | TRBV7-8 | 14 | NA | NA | TGTGTCAGCAGCTTATGGCAGGCGGCAGAGACCCAGTACTTC | CVSSLWQAAETQYF
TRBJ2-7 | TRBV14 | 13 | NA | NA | TGTGCCAGCAGCCACGGGGCTACCTACGAGCAGTACTTC | CASSHGATYEQYF
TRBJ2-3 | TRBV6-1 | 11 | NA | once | TGTGCCAGTATAGGTGCAGATACGCAGTATTTT | CASIGADTQYF
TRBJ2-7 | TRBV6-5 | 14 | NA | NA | TGTGCCAGCGAACTCCGGGACCGATCCTACGAGCAGTACTTC | CASELRDRSYEQYF
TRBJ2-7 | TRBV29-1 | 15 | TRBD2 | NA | TGCAGCGTTGGACTAGCGGGAGGCCTCACCTACGAGCAGTACTTC | CSVGLAGGLTYEQYF
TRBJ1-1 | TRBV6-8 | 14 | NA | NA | TGTGCCAGCAGTTACTCGAGCGGGGTCACTGAAGCTTTCTTT | CASSYSSGVTEAFF
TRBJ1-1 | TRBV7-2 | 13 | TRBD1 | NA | TGTGCCAGCAACCGGGCCGGGACAGCTGAAGCTTTCTTT | CASNRAGTAEAFF
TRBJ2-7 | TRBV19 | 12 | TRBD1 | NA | TGTGCCAGCAGGGACAGGGTTCGGGAGCAGTACTTC | CASRDRVREQYF
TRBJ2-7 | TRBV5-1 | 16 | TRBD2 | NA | TGCGCCAGCAGCTCAGGGACTAGCGGGCCAGCCTACGAGCAGTACTTC | CASSSGTSGPAYEQYF
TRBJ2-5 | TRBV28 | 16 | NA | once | TGTGCCAGCAGGCACCTCATTGCGGGGCCCCAAGAGACCCAGTACTTC | CASRHLIAGPQETQYF
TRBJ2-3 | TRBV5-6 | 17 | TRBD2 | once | TGTGCCAGCAGAAAGGGACTAGCGGGGTTGGGCACAGATACGCAGTATTTT | CASRKGLAGLGTDTQYF
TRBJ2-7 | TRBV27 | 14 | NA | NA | TGTGCCAGCAGTTTTGTGGGATCCTCCTACGAGCAGTACTTC | CASSFVGSSYEQYF
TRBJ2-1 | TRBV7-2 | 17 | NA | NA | TGTGCCAGCAGCTTACGGGCCGGGCGGGACTCCTACAATGAGCAGTTCTTC | CASSLRAGRDSYNEQFF
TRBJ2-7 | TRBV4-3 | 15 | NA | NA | TGCGCCAGCAGCCAAGCGATCGGCAGAGGCTACGAGCAGTACTTC | CASSQAIGRGYEQYF
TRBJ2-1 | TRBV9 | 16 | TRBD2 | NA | TGTGCCAGCAGCGTAGCGCGGGAGAGCTCCTACAATGAGCAGTTCTTC | CASSVARESSYNEQFF
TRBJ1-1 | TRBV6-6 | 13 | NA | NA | TGTGCCAGCAGTTACATGTCACAAACTGAAGCTTTCTTT | CASSYMSQTEAFF
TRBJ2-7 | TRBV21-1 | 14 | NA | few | TGTGCCAGCAGCAAAGGTGGACAGGGATACGAGCAGTACTTC | CASSKGGQGYEQYF
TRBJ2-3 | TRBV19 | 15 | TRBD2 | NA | TGTGCCAGTAGCCAACTAGCGGGAGTCACAGATACGCAGTATTTT | CASSQLAGVTDTQYF
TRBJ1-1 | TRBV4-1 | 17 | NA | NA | TGCGCCAGCAGCCAAGATTCGCGCAGGGCGGTCGGCACTGAAGCTTTCTTT | CASSQDSRRAVGTEAFF
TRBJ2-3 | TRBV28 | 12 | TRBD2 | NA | TGTGCCAGCAGTTTCAGCGGGACGGCGCAGTATTTT | CASSFSGTAQYF
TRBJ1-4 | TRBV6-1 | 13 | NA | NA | TGTGCCAGCAGTCGTCGGTTGAATGAAAAACTGTTTTTT | CASSRRLNEKLFF
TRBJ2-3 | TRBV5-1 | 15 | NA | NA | TGCGCCAGCAGCCCCTGGGTAGACTCCACAGATACGCAGTATTTT | CASSPWVDSTDTQYF
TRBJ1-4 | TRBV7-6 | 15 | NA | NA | TGTGCCAGCAGCGGGAACGGGGGGGCTAATGAAAAACTGTTTTTT | CASSGNGGANEKLFF
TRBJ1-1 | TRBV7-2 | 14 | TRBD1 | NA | TGTGCCAGCAGCCCCGACAGGGGGAACACTGAAGCTTTCTTT | CASSPDRGNTEAFF
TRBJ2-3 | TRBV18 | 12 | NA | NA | TGTGCCAGCTCACTCCGCACAGATACGCAGTATTTT | CASSLRTDTQYF
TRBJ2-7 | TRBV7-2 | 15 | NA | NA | TGTGCCAGCAGCTTACAAGCCGAGACCACCTACGAGCAGTACTTC | CASSLQAETTYEQYF
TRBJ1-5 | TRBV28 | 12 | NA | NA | TGTGCCAGCCGACAGGTCAATCAGCCCCAGCATTTT | CASRQVNQPQHF
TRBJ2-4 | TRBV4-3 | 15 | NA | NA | TGCGCCAGCAGCCAAGGCGCGCTTAACGGAGACATTCAGTACTTC | CASSQGALNGDIQYF
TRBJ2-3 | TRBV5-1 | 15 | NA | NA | TGCGCCAGCAGCTTAGCGACCCTAAGCACAGATACGCAGTATTTT | CASSLATLSTDTQYF
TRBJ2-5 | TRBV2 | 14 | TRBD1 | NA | TGTGCCAGCAGTGAGGACAGGGGACAAGAGACCCAGTACTTC | CASSEDRGQETQYF
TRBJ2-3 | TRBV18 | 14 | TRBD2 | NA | TGTGCCAGCTCACCACCGACTAGCCCAGATACGCAGTATTTT | CASSPPTSPDTQYF
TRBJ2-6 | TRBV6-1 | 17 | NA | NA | TGTGCCAGCAGTGAAGCGCAACTAGTCCCTGGGGCCAACGTCCTGACTTTC | CASSEAQLVPGANVLTF
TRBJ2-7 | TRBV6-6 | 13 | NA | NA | TGTGCCAGCCGCGGGGCAGCTCACTACGAGCAGTACTTC | CASRGAAHYEQYF
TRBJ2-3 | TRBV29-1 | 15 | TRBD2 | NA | TGCAGCGTCTTGGGGAGCGGGAGTCCCACAGATACGCAGTATTTT | CSVLGSGSPTDTQYF
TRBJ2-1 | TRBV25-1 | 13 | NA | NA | TGTGCCAGCAGTCCTCGGATCTACAATGAGCAGTTCTTC | CASSPRIYNEQFF
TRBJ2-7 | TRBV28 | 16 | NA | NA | TGTGCCAGCAGTTTATGGGGAGTATCAAGCTCCTACGAGCAGTACTTC | CASSLWGVSSSYEQYF
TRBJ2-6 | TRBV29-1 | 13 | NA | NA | TGCAGCGCCGGAAGGGACCTTACCTCCGTCCTGACTTTC | CSAGRDLTSVLTF
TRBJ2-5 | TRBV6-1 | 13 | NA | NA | TGTGCCAGCAGTGAAGCCGCAGGGAGGACCCAGTACTTC | CASSEAAGRTQYF